The 28 T cell receptor beta chains given below trace back to one sample, sequenced in a study of cytomegalovirus exposure and HLA in healthy donors. The study ran its PCR with 60 Vbeta and 13 Jbeta primers. Data came from immunoSEQ multiplex PCR; TCRdb stores just in-frame clones and leaves some out. The repertoire holds some 120,000 clones, with around 68% as singletons. Material: PBMCs. The receptors shown here come from a man aged 35 to 55 in good health and CMV-seropositive.

The rearrangement uses TRBV19 and TRBJ1-4; 7 nucleotides agree with TRBD1. The CDR3 consists of 13 residues. The germline V gene has CDR1 LNHDA and CDR2 SQIVND (reference sequence). The trim removed 9 bases at V and 8 bases at J, leaving 9 bases unmatched. The CDR3 region has the DNA TGTGCCAGCCGGCGGCAGGGGGAAGAAAAACTGTTTTTT. Encoded protein: CASRRQGEEKLFF.

The chain recombines TRBV28 with TRBJ2-1; 9 nucleotides align to TRBD2. CDR1 is MDHEN and CDR2 is SYDVKM in the germline V gene. The J segment lost 7 bases and the V segment lost 7 bases, leaving 11 bases of the junction unmatched. The CDR3 covers 15 residues. CDR3 sequence reads: CASKKGTSWSNEQFF. The DNA for the CDR3 is TGTGCCAGCAAAAAAGGGACTAGCTGGTCAAATGAGCAGTTCTTC. The complete variable domain, with remaining parts taken from reference TRBV28 and TRBJ2-1, reads DVKVTQSSRYLVKRTGEKVFLECVQDMDHENMFWYRQDPGLGLRLIYFSYDVKMKEKGDIPEGYSVSREKKERFSLILESASTNQTSMYLCASKKGTSWSNEQFFGPGTRLTVL.

This clone is a singleton in its sample. This sequence joins TRBV29-1 and TRBJ1-1, with 7 bases that match TRBD1. Germline CDR1 SQVTM, CDR2 ANQGSEA. V trimming: 6 bases; J trimming: 2 bases; junction bases outside the gene matches: 12. CDR3 size: 15 residues. CDR3 DNA: TGCAGCGTCGGTTTTGGGACAGTTAGTAACACTGAAGCTTTCTTT. It codes for CSVGFGTVSNTEAFF.

Regarding this clone: At one end, the junction sequence differs from germline, possibly due to a read error. The chain links TRBV28 to TRBJ2-1, with D possibly being TRBD1 (6 bases). Germline CDR1 is MDHEN and CDR2 is SYDVKM. The CDR3 runs 9 residues. CDR3 loop: CASSSDRIF. The CDR3 DNA reads TGTGCCAGCAGCTCAGACAGGATCTTC.

J is TRBJ1-2 and V is TRBV6-5; tentatively, D is TRBD1 (6 bases). Per germline, CDR1 MNHEY and CDR2 SVGAGI. Trimming stripped 8 bases from V and 4 bases from J, with 11 bases between. The CDR3 loop spans 12 amino acids. CDR3 nucleotide sequence: TGTGCCAGCTCGTCGACAGGCTATGGCTACACCTTC. It encodes CASSSTGYGYTF.

This clone was picked up one time. V is TRBV10-3 and J is TRBJ2-1, with 8 nucleotides matching TRBD2. In germline, CDR1 is ENHRY, CDR2 SYGVKD. CDR3 length equals 14 residues. V shed 4 bases and J 9 bases; nucleotides not matched to a gene: 8. CDR3 in DNA: TGTGCCATCAGTGGTGATAGCGGGAACGGTGAGCAGTTCTTC. Its protein is CAISGDSGNGEQFF.

This clone has a handful of counts. V is TRBV2 and J is TRBJ1-6; D may be TRBD1 (5 bases). The germline V gene has CDR1 SNHLY and CDR2 FYNNEI. The CDR3 covers 15 residues. Between the trimmed V and J ends, which lost 1 base and 10 bases, there was a span of 14 bases. The CDR3 DNA sequence: TGTGCCAGCAGTGAAGTGACGCAGGGAGGCTCACCCCTCCACTTT. It yields the protein CASSEVTQGGSPLHF.

The rearrangement uses TRBV4-3 and TRBJ2-3; the D gene is possibly TRBD1 (5 bases). From germline, CDR1 is LGHNA and CDR2 YSLEER. V lost 0 bases and J lost 6, with 19 bases in between. The CDR3 runs to 17 residues. CDR3: CASSQDLRQTPRDTQYF. The CDR3 nucleotides are TGCGCCAGCAGCCAAGATTTACGACAGACCCCTCGGGATACGCAGTATTTT.

The chain is built from TRBV6-5 and TRBJ1-3, with unresolved D. Germline V gene lookup returns CDR1 MNHEY and CDR2 SVGAGI. This CDR3 spans 15 amino acids. V dropped 6 bases and J dropped 2 bases, with 14 bases sitting between them. CDR3 nucleotide sequence: TGTGCCAGCAGACAAGACATATCGGCTGGAAACACCATATATTTT. Amino acids: CASRQDISAGNTIYF.

The chain links TRBV18 to TRBJ2-5; 8 bases map to TRBD1. The CDR3 has 15 residues. CDR1 is KGHSH, CDR2 LQKENI, per germline. V lost 1 base to trimming and J lost 3 bases; unmatched junction nucleotides: 4. CDR3 loop: CASSPLRGREETQYF. CDR3 sequence (DNA): TGTGCCAGCTCACCACTCAGGGGGCGCGAAGAGACCCAGTACTTC. The whole variable domain, remainder taken from reference TRBV18 and TRBJ2-5, is NAGVMQNPRHLVRRRGQEARLRCSPMKGHSHVYWYRQLPEEGLKFMVYLQKENIIDESGMPKERFSAEFPKEGPSILRIQQVVRGDSAAYFCASSPLRGREETQYFGPGTRLLVL.

This clone occurred a few times. The chain is built from TRBV5-4 and TRBJ2-1; 7 positions match TRBD2. This CDR3 has 16 residues. J lost 2 bases, V lost 3 bases, and 8 bases had no gene match. Germline CDR1 SGHNT, CDR2 YYREEE (reference sequence). For the CDR3, the DNA is TGTGCCAGCAGCTATTTGGGGGGGATAACCTACAATGAGCAGTTCTTC. Protein: CASSYLGGITYNEQFF.

The chain links TRBV11-2 to TRBJ1-3, with a possible D match to TRBD1 (6 bases). Between the trimmed V and J ends, which lost 5 bases and 2 bases, there was a span of 10 bases. CDR1 SGHAT and CDR2 FQNNGV come from the germline V gene. This CDR3 has 14 amino acids. CDR3 sequence reads: CASSPQGTGNTIYF. In DNA form, the CDR3 reads TGTGCCAGCAGCCCGCAGGGGACTGGAAACACCATATATTTT.

The genes are TRBV28 and TRBJ2-5; 7 nucleotides match TRBD1. The CDR3 sequence is 14 residues long. V lost 5 bases and J lost 5; bases outside the gene matches: 8. CDR1 and CDR2 (germline): MDHEN, SYDVKM. The CDR3 reads CASSGTVEEETQYF. CDR3 DNA: TGTGCCAGCAGTGGGACAGTAGAGGAGGAGACCCAGTACTTC.

The chain carries TRBV25-1 and TRBJ1-3; 8 bases match TRBD1. The CDR3 contains 18 residues. J lost 2 bases, V lost 5 bases, and 14 bases had no gene match. Per germline, CDR1 MGHDK and CDR2 SYGVNS. For the CDR3, the DNA is TGTGCCAGCAGTCTATTGGGGCAGGGGGCGCAGACTGGAAACACCATATATTTT. It is translated as CASSLLGQGAQTGNTIYF. Looking up the rest from reference TRBV25-1 and TRBJ1-3 gives the full variable domain: EADIYQTPRYLVIGTGKKITLECSQTMGHDKMYWYQQDPGMELHLIHYSYGVNSTEKGDLSSESTVSRIRTEHFPLTLESARPSHTSQYLCASSLLGQGAQTGNTIYFGEGSWLTVV.

The chain links TRBV28 to TRBJ2-7; 7 bases match TRBD1. Germline CDR1 reads MDHEN; CDR2 reads SYDVKM. The V gene end was trimmed by 7 bases and the J gene end by 2 bases; junction bases not matched to a gene: 8. The CDR3 consists of 14 residues. The DNA of the CDR3 is TGTGCCAGCACCCAGGACAGGACCACCTACGAGCAGTACTTC. Its protein is CASTQDRTTYEQYF.

The V gene is TRBV27, the J gene TRBJ1-5; 9 bases fit TRBD1. V lost 11 bases, J lost 4 bases, and 9 bases stayed unmatched. The CDR3 has 14 residues. Germline CDR1 and CDR2: MNHEY and SMNVEV (reference sequence). CDR3 DNA: TGTGCCTCAGCGACAGGGGGTCGGAATCAGCCCCAGCATTTT. This gives the protein CASATGGRNQPQHF.

The chain has TRBV11-2 and TRBJ2-7; 9 bases are shared with TRBD2. With 7 bases clipped from V and 7 bases from J, the junction kept 17 bases outside the gene matches. Germline-derived CDR1 and CDR2 are SGHAT and FQNNGV. The CDR3 length is 16 residues. The chain's CDR3 is CASNSPAGGRALEQYF. DNA of the CDR3: TGTGCCAGCAACTCCCCAGCTGGCGGGAGGGCTTTGGAGCAGTACTTC.

The rearrangement uses TRBV9 and TRBJ1-1; D not certain. CDR3 length equals 16 residues. CDR1 is SGDLS and CDR2 is YYNGEE in the germline V gene. The V end was cut by 2 bases, the J end by 1 base, with 15 bases between. Written as DNA, the CDR3 is TGTGCCAGCAGCGTCTTCCCATACTCGGGGAACACTGAAGCTTTCTTT. It codes for CASSVFPYSGNTEAFF.

This clone was seen just once. The chain employs TRBV20-1 and TRBJ2-3; D remains unclear. CDR3 length: 11 residues. Trimming removed 3 bases from V and 5 bases from J, with 6 bases in between. CDR1 DFQATT and CDR2 SNEGSKA come from the germline V gene (reference sequence). The CDR3 nucleotides are TGCAGTGCTAGGTGGCAAGATACGCAGTATTTT. It yields the protein CSARWQDTQYF.

This chain uses TRBV5-1 with TRBJ2-7, with 14 positions matching TRBD2. The CDR3 totals 16 residues. V was pared by 1 base and J by 7 bases, with 7 bases of the junction left unmatched. Looked up from germline, CDR1 is SGHRS and CDR2 is YFSETQ. The CDR3 DNA reads as TGCGCCAGCAGCTTGACGACTAGCGGGGGGGCGGGGGAGCAGTACTTC. Encoded protein: CASSLTTSGGAGEQYF.

The chain has TRBV4-2 and TRBJ2-1; 10 bases are shared with TRBD2. CDR3 length: 16 residues. J was trimmed by 8 bases and V by 1 base; bases with no gene match: 8. CDR1 LGHNA and CDR2 YNFKEQ come from the germline V gene. The CDR3 nucleotides are TGTGCCAGCAGCCAAGCCCCGACTAGCGGGTTGGATGAGCAGTTCTTC. Amino acid sequence: CASSQAPTSGLDEQFF.

The chain uses TRBV6-5 and TRBJ1-1; D might be TRBD1 (5 bases). The CDR3 extends over 13 amino acids. Between the trimmed V and J ends, which lost 10 bases and 2 bases, there was a span of 14 bases. CDR1 and CDR2 (germline): MNHEY, SVGAGI. This CDR3 reads CATSRGGNTEAFF. CDR3 DNA sequence: TGTGCCACCTCTCGGGGGGGAAACACTGAAGCTTTCTTT.

The chain combines TRBV5-1 with TRBJ1-1; 11 nucleotides line up with TRBD1. The germline V gene has CDR1 SGHRS and CDR2 YFSETQ. This CDR3 spans 14 amino acids. V dropped 5 bases and J dropped 4; count of bases not matched to a gene: 4. CDR3 region: CASSTGTGGTEAFF. CDR3 sequence (DNA): TGCGCCAGCAGTACCGGGACAGGGGGCACTGAAGCTTTCTTT.

This clone was detected a few times. The CDR3 protein is CASRPGSGGAGSEQYF. Here the CDR3 DNA reads TGCGCCAGCAGGCCCGGGAGCGGGGGGGCGGGAAGCGAGCAGTACTTC. The gene calls are TRBV23-1 and TRBJ2-7; 10 nucleotides align to TRBD2. TRBV23-1 qualifies as an ORF whose function is uncertain. This CDR3 has 16 residues. The V and J ends lost 6 bases and 6 bases, in that order; junction bases with no gene match: 14.

This clone has a handful of counts. The chain recombines TRBV7-6 with TRBJ2-3, with 8 nucleotides matching TRBD2. The CDR3 sequence is 18 residues long. Per germline, CDR1 SGHVS and CDR2 FNYEAQ. V dropped 4 bases and J dropped 0; count of bases not matched to a gene: 12. The CDR3: CASSSGLGIHISTDTQYF. The CDR3 DNA reads as TGTGCCAGCAGCTCGGGACTAGGGATACACATCAGCACAGATACGCAGTATTTT.

With regard to this clone: Other DNA sequences in this sample translate to the same CDR3. This sequence joins TRBV10-3 and TRBJ1-5, with a tentative D call TRBD1 (6 bases). CDR1 is ENHRY and CDR2 is SYGVKD in the germline V gene. There are 15 residues in the CDR3. V shed 0 bases and J shed 2 bases, with 8 bases lying between them. Written as DNA, the CDR3 is TGTGCCATCAGTGAGTCGGGACAAGGCAATCAGCCCCAGCATTTT. This codes for CAISESGQGNQPQHF.

V usage is TRBV5-1 and J usage is TRBJ2-5, with 10 bases aligning to TRBD2. The CDR3 totals 16 residues. Germline CDR1 reads SGHRS; CDR2 reads YFSETQ. With 5 bases clipped from V and 1 base from J, the junction kept 8 bases outside the gene matches. The CDR3 sequence is CASRSLSGGLQETQYF. The CDR3 region has the DNA TGCGCCAGCAGATCTCTTAGCGGGGGGCTCCAAGAGACCCAGTACTTC.

This clone was observed a single time. J is TRBJ2-7 and V is TRBV4-1; 10 nucleotides match TRBD1. This CDR3 is 15 amino acids long. Germline-derived CDR1 and CDR2 are MGHRA and YSYEKL. V gave up 1 base and J gave up 2 bases; unmatched junction bases: 2. CDR3 loop: CASSQAGTGAYEQYF. The CDR3 DNA reads as TGCGCCAGCAGCCAAGCCGGGACAGGGGCCTACGAGCAGTACTTC.